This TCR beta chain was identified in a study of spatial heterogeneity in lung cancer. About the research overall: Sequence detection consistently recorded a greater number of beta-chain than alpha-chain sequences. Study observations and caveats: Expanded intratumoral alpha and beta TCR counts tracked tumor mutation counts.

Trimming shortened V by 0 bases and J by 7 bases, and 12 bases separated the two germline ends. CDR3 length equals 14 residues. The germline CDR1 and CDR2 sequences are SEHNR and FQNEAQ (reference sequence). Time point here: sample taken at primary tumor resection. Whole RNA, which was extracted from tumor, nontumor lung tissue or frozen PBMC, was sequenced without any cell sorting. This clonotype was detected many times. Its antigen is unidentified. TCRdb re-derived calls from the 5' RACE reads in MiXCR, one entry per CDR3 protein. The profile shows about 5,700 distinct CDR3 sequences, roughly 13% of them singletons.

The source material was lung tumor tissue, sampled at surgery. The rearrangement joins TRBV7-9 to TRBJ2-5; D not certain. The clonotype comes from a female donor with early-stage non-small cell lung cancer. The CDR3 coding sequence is TGTGCCAGCAGCTTAGCTGCGTCCTCGGGGACCCAGTACTTC. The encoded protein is CASSLAASSGTQYF.